This TCR beta chain was sequenced in a study of OX40 agonist ivuxolimab in advanced cancers. J was trimmed by 0 bases and V by 3 bases; bases with no gene match: 3. Germline V gene data show CDR1 as LNHDA and CDR2 as SQIVND (reference sequence). The CDR3 totals 16 residues. Sequenced by immunoSEQ multiplex PCR; TCRdb stores in-frame clones only, minus some. The sample records 40,000 to 50,000 clones, roughly nine tenths being singletons. The rearrangement uses TRBV19 and TRBJ2-3, with 10 bases matching TRBD1. Sequenced material: CD4+ or CD8+ T cells sorted from blood, taken in a trial of the OX40 agonist ivuxolimab. This TCR was sampled from an adult with an advanced solid tumor such as melanoma, head and neck, liver or kidney cancer. For the CDR3, the DNA is TGTGCCAGTAGTATTTGGACAGGGGGAAGCACAGATACGCAGTATTTT. Translating it yields CASSIWTGGSTDTQYF. Full variable domain (rest looked up from reference TRBV19 and TRBJ2-3): DGGITQSPKYLFRKEGQNVTLSCEQNLNHDAMYWYRQDPGQGLRLIYYSQIVNDFQKGDIAEGYSVSREKKESFPLTVTSAQKNPTAFYLCASSIWTGGSTDTQYFGPGTRLTVL.